This T cell receptor beta chain appears in the sequencing data of a study of blood T cell repertoires in COVID-19 (TCRdb year 2020). Notes on the research overall: Samples covering the acute and convalescent phases of COVID-19 were provided by collaborators in the United States, Italy and Spain. The repertoires were released in a freely available public database meant as a resource for research on the immune response to SARS-CoV-2. Nearly every sample came with metadata listing a de-identified subject ID, COVID-19 status, age in years and sex. Deeply sampled blood TCRbeta repertoires from subjects exposed to, actively infected with, or recovered from COVID-19 were included in the dataset. The samples were drawn from two sources: the first 160 participants of the ongoing ImmuneRACE study, and some 1,300 subjects contributed by 6 global collaborators. Where HLA class I and class II types were available, the types were taken from metadata supplied by the sample provider, not from assay-based typing. The prospective study material was composed of cDNA or gDNA derived from T cells, B-cell-depleted T cells, or PBMCs.

TCRbeta CDR3 regions were amplified from genomic DNA by means of the immunoSEQ Assay, a bias-controlled multiplex PCR. In the paper's pipeline: The number of nucleated cells in each sample was estimated from the amplification of reference gene primers within the assay. Sequence reads were collapsed and filtered to measure the absolute abundance of every unique TCRbeta CDR3 rearrangement. For each sample, productive Simpson clonality was calculated as the square root of Simpson's diversity index over productive rearrangements. Imported from immuneACCESS, the table was reduced by TCRdb to in-frame sequences with V and J called. These copies leave out some clones; in studies compared against another copy, an unresolved V gene accounts for under half, and the cause of the remainder is not known. That table is the source of V, J and clone size, and D and trimming were worked out from the DNA. In all, the sample holds approximately 80,000 clones, and 88% of those were seen once. The biggest ten clones account for 9.1% of the sample.

As for this clone: Its recognized antigen is unknown. Per-base quality was not reported, and no clone a single base away is much larger than it.

Each collaborating institution followed its own protocols to collect whole blood in K2EDTA tubes. For TCRbeta analysis, collaborator samples were shipped as frozen whole blood, as isolated PBMCs, or as DNA extracted from either sample type. Study-wide conclusions, independent of this receptor: The quantity of clinical and demographic metadata differed by source and by participant and was supplied without curation.

The germline V gene (reference sequence) provides CDR1 LNHDA and CDR2 SQIVND. The CDR3 holds 14 amino acids from the cysteine to the phenylalanine. Only the CDR3 region is kept as DNA, spanning 42 bases read in frame from base 1. V loses 9 bases at its end and J loses 7 bases; junction bases beyond the gene matches: 12. Sample: peripheral blood. This clonotype was obtained from a human donor in a cohort sampled during active COVID-19. This sequence uses TRBV19 and TRBJ1-5; 7 bases in the middle match TRBD1. The CDR3 region: CASSGQDLGQPQHF. The nucleotide sequence reads as follows: TGTGCCAGCTCCGGACAGGACCTGGGACAGCCCCAGCATTTT.